The TCR beta chain described here comes from a study of blood T cell repertoires in COVID-19. Study background: Material from acute and convalescent COVID-19 was sourced from the United States, Italy and Spain. The analysed material was cDNA or gDNA that came from T cells, B-cell-depleted T cells, or PBMCs.

Germline trimming cut 7 bases from V and 2 bases from J; bases unmatched to any gene: 11. The CDR3 has 17 residues. In germline, CDR1 is MNHEY, CDR2 SMNVEV (reference sequence). In the source study's methods: Amplification of reference gene primers was used by the study to estimate nucleated cell counts. Sequencing used immunoSEQ multiplex PCR; TCRdb keeps in-frame clones, though not all of them. V and J calls and clone size follow that table, whereas D and trimming were derived from the DNA. The sample yields roughly 190,000 clones, about 81% seen once. This receptor was taken from a man in his thirties or forties with active or convalescent COVID-19. The gene calls are TRBV27 and TRBJ2-1; 10 bases are a match to TRBD2. The sample consisted of peripheral blood. CDR3 sequence: CASNPRGAGGPYNEQFF. Here the CDR3 DNA reads TGTGCCAGCAACCCCCGTGGAGCGGGAGGGCCCTACAATGAGCAGTTCTTC.